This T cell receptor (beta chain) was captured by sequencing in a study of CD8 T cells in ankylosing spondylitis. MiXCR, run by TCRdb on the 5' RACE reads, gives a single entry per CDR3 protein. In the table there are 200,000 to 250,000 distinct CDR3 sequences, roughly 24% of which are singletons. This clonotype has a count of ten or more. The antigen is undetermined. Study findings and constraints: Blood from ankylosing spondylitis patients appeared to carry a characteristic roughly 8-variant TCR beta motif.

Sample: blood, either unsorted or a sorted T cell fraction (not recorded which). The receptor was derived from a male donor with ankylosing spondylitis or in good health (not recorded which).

CDR3 bases: TGTGCCAGCAGTTTCCTCGGACAGGGTGCCGATGGCTACACCTTC. As protein: CASSFLGQGADGYTF. The chain has TRBV27 and TRBJ1-2; 8 bases agree with TRBD1. V shed 3 bases and J 6 bases; nucleotides not matched to a gene: 9. The CDR3 sequence is 15 residues long. Germline values: CDR1 MNHEY, CDR2 SMNVEV (reference sequence).